Below, one T cell receptor (beta chain) is given with its context. Per the original data handling: Amplifying reference gene primers gave estimates of nucleated cell counts. The protocol was immunoSEQ multiplex PCR, while the TCRdb copy is restricted to in-frame clones and leaves out a portion. Clone size and the V and J calls come from that table; the DNA yielded D and trimming. The sample comprises some 60,000 clones, around 81% of which are singletons, and 8% to 10% rests with the top ten. The Seattle site enrolled patients during active infection and followed them longitudinally. The data belong to a study of blood T cell repertoires in COVID-19. In the study overall: The samples span acute and convalescent COVID-19 from the United States, Italy and Spain. T cells, B-cell-depleted T cells, or PBMCs provided the cDNA or gDNA that served as material.

Sequences were obtained from peripheral blood. The source is a man aged 80 or over with COVID-19, enrolled during active disease.

This CDR3 is CASSQGQGKETQYF. For the CDR3, the DNA is TGTGCCAGCAGCCAGGGACAGGGGAAAGAGACCCAGTACTTC. The chain recombines TRBV11-3 with TRBJ2-5; 10 nucleotides line up with TRBD1. In germline, CDR1 is SGHNT, CDR2 YENEEA. The CDR3 is 14 amino acids. Trimming took 5 bases from V and 3 from J; bases not matched to a gene: 3. The full variable domain, with the rest looked up from reference TRBV11-3 and TRBJ2-5, is EAGVVQSPRYKIIEKKQPVAFWCNPISGHNTLYWYLQNLGQGPELLIRYENEEAVDDSQLPKDRFSAERLKGVDSTLKIQPAELGDSAVYLCASSQGQGKETQYFGPGTRLLVL.